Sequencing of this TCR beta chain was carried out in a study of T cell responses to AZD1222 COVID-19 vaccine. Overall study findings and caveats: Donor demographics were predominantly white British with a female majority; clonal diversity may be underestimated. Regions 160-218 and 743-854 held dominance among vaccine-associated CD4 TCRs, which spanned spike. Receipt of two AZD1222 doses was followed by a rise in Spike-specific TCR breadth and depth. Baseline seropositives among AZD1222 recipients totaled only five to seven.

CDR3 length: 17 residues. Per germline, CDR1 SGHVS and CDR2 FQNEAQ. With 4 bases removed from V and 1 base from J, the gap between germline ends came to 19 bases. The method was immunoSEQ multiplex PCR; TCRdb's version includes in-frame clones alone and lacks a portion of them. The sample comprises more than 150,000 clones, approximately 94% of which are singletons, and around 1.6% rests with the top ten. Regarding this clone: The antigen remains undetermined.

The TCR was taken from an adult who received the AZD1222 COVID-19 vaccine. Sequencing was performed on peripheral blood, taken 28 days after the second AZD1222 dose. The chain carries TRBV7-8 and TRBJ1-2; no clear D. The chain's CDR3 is CASSSQELLLNNYGYTF. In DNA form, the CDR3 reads TGTGCCAGCAGCTCGCAGGAGTTGCTCCTTAATAACTATGGCTACACCTTC.